What follows are 29 T cell receptor beta chains derived from one specimen sequenced in a study of response to subunit inactivated influenza vaccine. MiXCR, applied by TCRdb to the RT-PCR reads, yields one record per CDR3 protein. This table has about 170,000 distinct CDR3 sequences, approximately 12% appearing once. These sequences were also reported in another study, on T cells expressing NK-cell markers. From that second work: Template switching by 5'RACE with UMIs generated the TCR beta cDNA.

Sequencing was performed on CD8+ T cells sorted from PBMCs, taken less than 13 days after vaccination. The receptors come from a man aged 45 to 65 who received an inactivated influenza vaccine.

V gene TRBV28 combines with J gene TRBJ2-1; 8 positions agree with TRBD2. CDR3 length: 16 amino acids. Germline V lookup: CDR1 MDHEN, CDR2 SYDVKM. Germline trimming cut 6 bases from V and 0 bases from J; bases unmatched to any gene: 7. CDR3 sequence reads: CASRSVAGSSYNEQFF. For the CDR3, the DNA is TGTGCCAGCAGATCTGTAGCGGGGAGCTCCTACAATGAGCAGTTCTTC.

The chain uses TRBV15 and TRBJ2-1; D could derive from TRBD1 or TRBD2 (5 bases each). The V end lost 3 bases, the J end lost 3 bases, and 12 bases lay between the germline ends. The CDR3 contains 15 residues. Per germline, CDR1 LNHNV and CDR2 YYDKDF (reference sequence). In nucleotides, the CDR3 is TGTGCCACCAGCAGCCTCGGGGCCAGCTACAATGAGCAGTTCTTC. Amino acid sequence: CATSSLGASYNEQFF.

The chain carries TRBV9 and TRBJ2-5; 7 nucleotides align to TRBD1. In germline, CDR1 is SGDLS, CDR2 YYNGEE. This CDR3 contains 15 residues. Unmatched junction bases numbered 6, after V lost 0 bases and J lost 4 bases. CDR3 bases: TGTGCCAGCAGCGTAGGGACAGGAGGACTAGAGACCCAGTACTTC. This encodes CASSVGTGGLETQYF. The whole variable domain, filled in from reference TRBV9 and TRBJ2-5, reads DSGVTQTPKHLITATGQRVTLRCSPRSGDLSVYWYQQSLDQGLQFLIQYYNGEERAKGNILERFSAQQFPDLHSELNLSSLELGDSALYFCASSVGTGGLETQYFGPGTRLLVL.

V gene TRBV24-1 combines with J gene TRBJ2-5, with a possible D match to TRBD2 (5 bases). The V gene's germline CDR1 is KGHDR and CDR2 SFDVKD. This CDR3 comprises 15 residues. The germline V and J ends were trimmed by 1 base and 2 bases, with 10 bases remaining between them. CDR3 loop: CATSDFGLNQETQYF. The CDR3 DNA reads as TGTGCCACCAGTGATTTCGGACTCAATCAAGAGACCCAGTACTTC.

V and J are TRBV30 and TRBJ2-1; tentatively, D is TRBD1 (6 bases). This CDR3 spans 14 amino acids. The ends were cut back, 0 bases at V and 8 bases at J, with 14 bases in the middle. Germline V gene data show CDR1 as GTSNPN and CDR2 as SVGIG (reference sequence). For the CDR3, the DNA is TGTGCCTGGAGTGTCGGGGCAGGGGTCGATGAGCAGTTCTTC. Residues: CAWSVGAGVDEQFF.

This clonotype was counted between two and nine times. CDR3 DNA sequence: TGTGCCAGCAGCGGCGACGTACAGGGTAGCCCCTACAATGAGCAGTTCTTC. This encodes CASSGDVQGSPYNEQFF. The chain joins TRBV7-8 to TRBJ2-1; D is possibly TRBD1 (6 bases). The germline V gene has CDR1 SGHVS and CDR2 FQNEAQ. CDR3 length: 17 amino acids. The V end lost 5 bases, the J end lost 2 bases, and 19 bases lay between the germline ends. Drawing the rest from reference TRBV7-8 and TRBJ2-1, the complete variable domain is GAGVSQSPRYKVAKRGQDVALRCDPISGHVSLFWYQQALGQGPEFLTYFQNEAQLDKSGLPSDRFFAERPEGSVSTLKIQRTQQEDSAVYLCASSGDVQGSPYNEQFFGPGTRLTVL.

This clonotype was found a few times. The genes are TRBV5-1 and TRBJ1-2; D is perhaps TRBD1 (5 bases). Germline V gene data show CDR1 as SGHRS and CDR2 as YFSETQ. Trimming took off 4 bases at V and 2 bases at J, with 12 bases between the two ends. CDR3 length: 14 residues. This CDR3 reads CASSEGARNYGYTF. The CDR3, as DNA: TGCGCCAGCAGCGAAGGGGCCCGCAACTATGGCTACACCTTC.

This clonotype was seen a few times. The chain uses TRBV4-3 and TRBJ1-3; D uncertain. CDR3 length: 15 residues. Trimming removed 0 bases at V and 1 base at J, with 7 bases between. Germline assignment: CDR1 LGHNA and CDR2 YSLEER. This chain's CDR3 is CASSQEDLSGNTIYF. CDR3 nucleotide sequence: TGCGCCAGCAGCCAAGAAGACCTATCTGGAAACACCATATATTTT.

Only a few counts were recorded for this clonotype. The J gene is TRBJ2-3, the V gene TRBV20-1, with D perhaps assigned TRBD1 or TRBD2 (6 bases each). There are 14 residues in the CDR3. Germline CDR1 is DFQATT and CDR2 is SNEGSKA (reference sequence). V shed 2 bases and J shed 5 bases, with 14 bases lying between them. Here the CDR3 reads CSARTGAGGDTQYF. CDR3 coding DNA: TGCAGTGCTAGAACGGGGGCGGGCGGAGATACGCAGTATTTT.

This clonotype has just a few counts. The CDR3 nucleotides read TGTGCCTGGAGTGTAACTGAGGGCGGGAGGGCCAGCGAGCAGTACTTC. Translated, it gives CAWSVTEGGRASEQYF. The V and J genes are TRBV30 and TRBJ2-7, with 9 bases aligning to TRBD2. The CDR3 runs 16 residues. With 0 bases clipped from V and 6 bases from J, the junction kept 12 bases outside the gene matches. CDR1 and CDR2 (germline): GTSNPN, SVGIG (reference sequence).

The table lists this clonotype with a few counts. V and J are TRBV6-1 and TRBJ2-1, with 9 nucleotides matching TRBD2. CDR3 length equals 15 residues. From germline, CDR1 is MNHNS and CDR2 SASEGT. Unmatched junction bases numbered 15, after V lost 10 bases and J lost 8 bases. The CDR3 reads CATTGSGGFGDEQFF. As DNA, the CDR3 is TGTGCCACCACAGGTAGCGGGGGCTTTGGGGATGAGCAGTTCTTC.

This clonotype was found a few times. The rearrangement joins TRBV3-1 to TRBJ1-4; possible D gene TRBD1, 6 bases. CDR3 length: 16 amino acids. CDR1 and CDR2 from the germline V gene are LGHDT and YNNKEL (reference sequence). Trimming removed 0 bases at V and 4 bases at J, with 12 bases between. CDR3 in amino acids: CASSQDLRGGNEKLFF. CDR3 DNA sequence: TGTGCCAGCAGCCAAGATTTAAGAGGGGGTAATGAAAAACTGTTTTTT.

This chain joins TRBV7-9 and TRBJ2-6; D remains unclear. The germline V gene encodes CDR1 SEHNR and CDR2 FQNEAQ (reference sequence). This CDR3 is built from 13 residues. V was shortened by 11 bases and J by 4 bases, with 12 bases between the two germline ends. This CDR3 reads CAGIAGGANVLTF. The DNA of the CDR3 is TGTGCCGGCATAGCAGGCGGGGCCAACGTCCTGACTTTC.

This clonotype was observed many times. CDR3 sequence (DNA): TGTGCCAGCAGCCCTGTCTACAATGAGCAGTTCTTC. Translation: CASSPVYNEQFF. This chain joins TRBV7-9 and TRBJ2-1; D is undetermined. V was shortened by 5 bases and J by 3 bases, with 5 bases between the two germline ends. CDR1 and CDR2 from the germline V gene are SEHNR and FQNEAQ (reference sequence). The CDR3 is 12 amino acids.

The DNA of the CDR3 is TGCAGTGCTGGTCCCCCTCGGACAGACGCAAACTATGGCTACACCTTC. Its protein product is CSAGPPRTDANYGYTF. J is TRBJ1-2 and V is TRBV20-1, with a possible D match to TRBD1 (6 bases). V was cut by 5 bases and J by 2 bases, with 21 bases left in between. CDR3 length: 16 amino acids. The germline V gene encodes CDR1 DFQATT and CDR2 SNEGSKA (reference sequence).

This clonotype was counted only a few times. V gene TRBV6-5 combines with J gene TRBJ1-5; D remains unclear. Germline-derived CDR1 and CDR2 are MNHEY and SVGAGI. The length of the CDR3 is 14 residues. V lost 2 bases to trimming and J lost 2 bases, with 7 bases between them. The CDR3 loop reads CASSYGGGNQPQHF. CDR3 nucleotides: TGTGCCAGCAGTTACGGCGGGGGCAATCAGCCCCAGCATTTT.

Ten or more counts support this clonotype. This chain joins TRBV7-9 and TRBJ2-7; 10 bases map to TRBD2. With V trimmed by 9 bases and J by 3 bases, 14 bases remained unmatched. Looked up from germline, CDR1 is SEHNR and CDR2 is FQNEAQ (reference sequence). The CDR3 sequence is 16 residues long. The CDR3 region has the DNA TGTGCCAGTGTTCCGGCTAGCGGGAGAATAAACTACGAGCAGTACTTC. Amino acids: CASVPASGRINYEQYF. Full variable domain (rest looked up from reference TRBV7-9 and TRBJ2-7): DTGVSQNPRHKITKRGQNVTFRCDPISEHNRLYWYRQTLGQGPEFLTYFQNEAQLEKSRLLSDRFSAERPKGSFSTLEIQRTEQGDSAMYLCASVPASGRINYEQYFGPGTRLTVT.

Many counts were recorded for this clonotype. The V call is TRBV6-5, the J call TRBJ1-1; no reliable D call. The germline V gene has CDR1 MNHEY and CDR2 SVGAGI. Deletions cut 7 bases from V and 3 bases from J, with 9 bases between. This CDR3 has 12 amino acids. The CDR3 protein is CASKRPYTEAFF. In DNA, the CDR3 is TGTGCCAGCAAACGGCCCTACACTGAAGCTTTCTTT.

The chain couples TRBV6-1 to TRBJ2-2; perhaps TRBD1 as D (6 bases). This CDR3 has 15 amino acids. The germline gives CDR1 MNHNS, CDR2 SASEGT. V shed 10 bases and J shed 5 bases, with 20 bases lying between them. This CDR3 is CATAPTGLGTGELFF. As DNA, the CDR3 is TGTGCCACCGCCCCCACAGGGTTAGGTACCGGGGAGCTGTTTTTT.

This clonotype was detected only a few times. V usage is TRBV4-2 and J usage is TRBJ1-2, with 9 bases that match TRBD1. The V gene's germline CDR1 is LGHNA and CDR2 YNFKEQ. The CDR3 covers 15 residues. Trimming took 6 bases from V and 2 from J; bases not matched to a gene: 7. CDR3 nucleotide sequence: TGTGCCAGCAGGCCCGGGACAGGGAACAACTATGGCTACACCTTC. The encoded protein is CASRPGTGNNYGYTF.

The V call is TRBV27, the J call TRBJ2-1; tentative D call: TRBD2 (5 bases). CDR3 length: 13 residues. In germline, CDR1 is MNHEY, CDR2 SMNVEV (reference sequence). The V end was cut by 0 bases, the J end by 7 bases, with 7 bases between. This chain's CDR3 is CASSLSTRNEQFF. In DNA form, the CDR3 reads TGTGCCAGCAGTTTATCTACTAGGAATGAGCAGTTCTTC.

This clonotype was counted a few times. The rearrangement joins TRBV20-1 to TRBJ1-3; no clear D gene. The germline CDR1 and CDR2 sequences are DFQATT and SNEGSKA (reference sequence). CDR3 length: 14 amino acids. V was cut by 2 bases and J by 1 base, with 9 bases left in between. The CDR3 is CSARTPGSGNTIYF. DNA for the CDR3: TGCAGTGCTAGAACACCGGGATCTGGAAACACCATATATTTT.

The rearrangement joins TRBV21-1 to TRBJ2-1; the table's D call TRBD2 went unverified against the DNA. TRBV21-1 is labeled a pseudogene. The CDR3 has 18 residues. The chain's CDR3 is CASSKLGLARSSYNEQFF. In nucleotides, the CDR3 is TGTGCCAGCAGCAAATTAGGACTAGCGCGAAGCTCCTACAATGAGCAGTTCTTC.

There are a few counts of this clonotype. The chain recombines TRBV5-1 with TRBJ2-1, with D tentatively TRBD2 (5 bases). V lost 4 bases, J lost 6 bases, and 11 bases lay in between. Germline V gene sequence: CDR1 SGHRS, CDR2 YFSETQ. The CDR3 has 13 residues. The chain's CDR3 is CASSLGGPNEQFF. In nucleotides, the CDR3 is TGCGCCAGCAGCCTTGGAGGCCCCAATGAGCAGTTCTTC. The variable domain in full, with the rest retrieved from reference TRBV5-1 and TRBJ2-1, is KAGVTQTPRYLIKTRGQQVTLSCSPISGHRSVSWYQQTPGQGLQFLFEYFSETQRNKGNFPGRFSGRQFSNSRSEMNVSTLELGDSALYLCASSLGGPNEQFFGPGTRLTVL.

This clonotype occurred many times. The rearrangement joins TRBV3-1 to TRBJ2-1, with D unclear. Per the germline V gene, CDR1 is LGHDT and CDR2 is YNNKEL (reference sequence). The V end lost 4 bases, the J end lost 5 bases, and 12 bases lay between the germline ends. There are 14 residues in the CDR3. The CDR3 DNA reads as TGTGCCAGCAGCCCGATTACGGGTGACAATGAGCAGTTCTTC. It specifies CASSPITGDNEQFF.

This clonotype has a count of ten or more. This chain uses TRBV9 with TRBJ2-1; a possible D gene is TRBD2 (6 bases). Trimming removed 3 bases from V and 7 bases from J, with 8 bases in between. CDR1 and CDR2 from the germline V gene are SGDLS and YYNGEE. The length of the CDR3 is 12 residues. In DNA form, the CDR3 reads TGTGCCAGCAGCGGGGGGGATAATGAGCAGTTCTTC. Translated, it gives CASSGGDNEQFF.

The chain combines TRBV14 with TRBJ2-7; D unclear. CDR1 SGHDN and CDR2 FVKESK come from the germline V gene. The CDR3 runs to 15 residues. The ends were cut back, 1 base at V and 4 bases at J, with 14 bases in the middle. Here the CDR3 reads CASSQGLGRVYEQYF. The DNA for the CDR3 is TGTGCCAGCAGCCAAGGGCTCGGCAGAGTATACGAGCAGTACTTC.

The rearrangement joins TRBV12-3 or TRBV12-4 to TRBJ2-3; TRBD2 aligns across 8 bases. The CDR3 loop spans 17 amino acids. V was clipped by 1 base and J by 8 bases; unmatched bases: 14. The DNA of the CDR3 is TGTGCCAGCAGTTTAGGGTCGGCTAGCGGGTGGGGGTCTACGCAGTATTTT. Amino acids: CASSLGSASGWGSTQYF.

This chain connects TRBV6-2 or TRBV6-3 to TRBJ2-7; 9 nucleotides line up with TRBD1. This CDR3 has 14 residues. Trimming cost V 7 bases and J 5 bases; bases outside gene matches: 9. The germline V gene encodes CDR1 MNHEY and CDR2 SVGEGT. For the CDR3, the DNA is TGTGCCAGCAATGAGGACAGGGGAAATAACGAGCAGTACTTC. Translating it yields CASNEDRGNNEQYF.